A selection of T cell receptor beta chains follows, all from one sample in a study of blood T cell repertoires in COVID-19. Profiled with immunoSEQ multiplex PCR; TCRdb holds only in-frame clones, not every one. The repertoire holds about 230,000 clones, with more than 70% as singletons. Sequenced: PBMCs or T cells enriched from blood (not recorded which). The origin of the receptors is a middle-aged woman with acute COVID-19. The CDR3 runs from the conserved cysteine through the conserved F or W. D genes are given only for firm matches. Clone size is shown for a subset of rows, as once, few, many or a class of expanded clone.

D gene	clone size	J gene	V gene	CDR3 protein	CDR3 DNA
-	-	TRBJ1-5	TRBV27	CASSPSAGDARVPQHF	TGTGCCAGCAGTCCGTCGGCGGGGGACGCCCGCGTCCCCCAGCATTTT
TRBD1	-	TRBJ2-7	TRBV5-1	CASSRDRGYEQYF	TGCGCCAGCAGCCGTGACAGGGGTTACGAGCAGTACTTC
TRBD1	-	TRBJ1-2	TRBV7-8	CASSSGQIYGYTF	TGTGCCAGCAGCTCGGGACAGATCTATGGCTACACCTTC
-	-	TRBJ2-1	TRBV10-2	CASRDGTLNYNEQFF	TGCGCCAGCAGAGACGGGACTCTCAACTACAATGAGCAGTTCTTC
-	-	TRBJ2-5	TRBV7-2	CASSPRAGLQWSQYF	TGTGCCAGCAGCCCTAGGGCGGGACTTCAATGGTCCCAGTACTTC
TRBD2	-	TRBJ2-7	TRBV19	CASSMVGLAGDEQYF	TGTGCCAGTAGTATGGTGGGACTAGCGGGGGACGAGCAGTACTTC
TRBD1	-	TRBJ2-7	TRBV18	CASSHGTGYEQYF	TGTGCCAGCTCACACGGGACAGGGTACGAGCAGTACTTC
-	once	TRBJ1-2	TRBV6-1	CASSDEGSLYGYTF	TGTGCCAGCAGTGATGAGGGCAGCCTCTATGGCTACACCTTC
TRBD2	many	TRBJ2-1	TRBV7-9	CASSPSGTSGGLEQFF	TGTGCCAGCAGCCCCTCCGGGACTAGCGGGGGGCTTGAGCAGTTCTTC
TRBD1	-	TRBJ1-3	TRBV7-2	CASSLRQGSSGNTIYF	TGTGCCAGCAGCTTGCGACAGGGAAGCTCTGGAAACACCATATATTTT
-	-	TRBJ2-3	TRBV5-1	CASSVLGGQNTDTQYF	TGCGCCAGCAGCGTTCTGGGGGGACAGAACACAGATACGCAGTATTTT
-	-	TRBJ1-2	TRBV14	CASSQVGGKGNYGYTF	TGTGCCAGCAGCCAAGTGGGAGGGAAAGGAAACTATGGCTACACCTTC
-	-	TRBJ1-1	TRBV15	CATSRRALGEAFF	TGTGCCACCAGTAGGAGGGCCCTCGGGGAAGCTTTCTTT
-	-	TRBJ1-6	TRBV5-1	CASSLARGDSPLHF	TGCGCCAGCAGCTTGGCCAGGGGAGATTCACCCCTCCACTTT
TRBD1	-	TRBJ2-4	TRBV29-1	CSVRETGNIQYF	TGCAGCGTTAGGGAGACAGGGAACATTCAGTACTTC
TRBD2	-	TRBJ2-3	TRBV7-9	CASSPTIAVAGVTDTQYF	TGTGCCAGCAGCCCAACGATAGCGGTAGCGGGAGTTACAGATACGCAGTATTTT
-	-	TRBJ1-2	TRBV14	CASSPQIDYGYTF	TGTGCCAGCAGCCCACAGATTGACTATGGCTACACCTTC
-	-	TRBJ2-1	TRBV27	CASSPLYNEQFF	TGTGCCAGCAGTCCACTCTACAATGAGCAGTTCTTC
TRBD2	few	TRBJ2-7	TRBV5-4	CASGLRGGYEQYF	TGTGCCAGCGGGCTACGGGGGGGCTACGAGCAGTACTTC
-	few	TRBJ1-1	TRBV6-2/TRBV6-3	CASSYARGISIGTEAFF	TGTGCCAGCAGTTATGCTAGGGGAATTAGTATTGGGACTGAAGCTTTCTTT
-	-	TRBJ2-5	TRBV3-1/TRBV3-2	CASSEGRGETQYF	TGTGCCAGCAGCGAAGGACGAGGGGAGACCCAGTACTTC
TRBD2	-	TRBJ2-1	TRBV9	CASSVGLAGDEQFF	TGTGCCAGCAGCGTAGGGCTAGCGGGAGATGAGCAGTTCTTC